Given below is one T cell receptor (beta chain) in context. As yet, its antigen is unknown. Trimming took 9 bases from V and 8 from J; bases not matched to a gene: 13. The CDR3 runs to 14 residues. Germline CDR1 is MNHNS and CDR2 is SASEGT. The assay was run at deep level. Data came from immunoSEQ multiplex PCR; TCRdb stores just in-frame clones and leaves some out. The sample shows 2 million to 2.5 million clones, 80% to 95% of them seen only once. These data are taken from a study of shared clonotypes between healthy human individuals. The study's findings and limits: There were few donors, and this limited the genetic and exposure-history diversity represented. Among the subsets, naive ones generally showed larger estimated richness than memory ones.

Negatively enriched CD4+ T cells were divided by CD45RA into naive and memory. The rearrangement joins TRBV6-1 to TRBJ2-1; 7 positions match TRBD2. The sample comprised naive CD4+ T cells from PBMCs. Subset noted: CD45RA+ positively selected. This sequence was found in a man younger than 35 in good health. Some clones in this sample may be carry-over from other donors' samples. The CDR3 is CASTLRLASHEQFF. The CDR3 DNA sequence: TGTGCCAGTACTCTGAGACTAGCCTCTCATGAGCAGTTCTTC.